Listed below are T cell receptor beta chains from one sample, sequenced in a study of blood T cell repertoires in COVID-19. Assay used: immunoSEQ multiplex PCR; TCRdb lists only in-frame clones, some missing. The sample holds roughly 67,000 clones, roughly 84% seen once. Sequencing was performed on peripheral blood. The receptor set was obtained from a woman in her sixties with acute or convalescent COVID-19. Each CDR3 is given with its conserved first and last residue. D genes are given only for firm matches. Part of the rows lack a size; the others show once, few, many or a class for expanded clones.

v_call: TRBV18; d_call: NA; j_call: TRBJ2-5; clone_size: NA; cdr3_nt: TGTGCCAGCTCACCATCTCGGGTGGAGACCCAGTACTTC; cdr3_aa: CASSPSRVETQYF
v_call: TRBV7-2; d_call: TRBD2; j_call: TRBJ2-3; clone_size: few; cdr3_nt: TGTGCCAGCAGCTTAGGGGTGAGCGGGGGGCTAGATACGCAGTATTTT; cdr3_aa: CASSLGVSGGLDTQYF
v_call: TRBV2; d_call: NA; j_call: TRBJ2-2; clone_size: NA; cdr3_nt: TGTGCCAGCAGCCCTCGCGGGGCCGGGGAGCTGTTTTTT; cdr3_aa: CASSPRGAGELFF
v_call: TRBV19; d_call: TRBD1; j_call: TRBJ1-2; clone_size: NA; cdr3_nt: TGTGCCAGTAGTATTTCGGGACAGGGCCTCTATGGCTACACCTTC; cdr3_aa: CASSISGQGLYGYTF
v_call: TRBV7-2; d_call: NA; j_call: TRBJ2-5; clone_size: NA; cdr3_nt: TGTGCCAGCAGCTCAGACCAAGAGACCCAGTACTTC; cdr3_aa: CASSSDQETQYF
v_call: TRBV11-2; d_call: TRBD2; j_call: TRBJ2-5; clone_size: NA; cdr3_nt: TGTGCCAGCAGCCTCCCCCCCGGGGGGGGAGAGACCCAGTACTTC; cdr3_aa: CASSLPPGGGETQYF
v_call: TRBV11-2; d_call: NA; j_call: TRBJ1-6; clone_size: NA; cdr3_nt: TGTGCCAGCAGCTCACTCTCGAGGTTGAATAACGCACCCCTCCACTTT; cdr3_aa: CASSSLSRLNNAPLHF
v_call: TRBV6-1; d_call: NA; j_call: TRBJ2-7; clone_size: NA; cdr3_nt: TGTGCCAGCAGTGAAGTTGCAGACGAGCAGTACTTC; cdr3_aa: CASSEVADEQYF
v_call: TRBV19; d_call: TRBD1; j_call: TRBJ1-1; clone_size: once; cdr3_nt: TGTGCCAGTAGCCCCATAGACAGGGGGAACACTGAAGCTTTCTTT; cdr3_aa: CASSPIDRGNTEAFF
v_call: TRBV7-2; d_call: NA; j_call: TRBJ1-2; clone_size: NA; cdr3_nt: TGTGCCAGCAGCTTAGACAGGGCAAAGCGTGGCTACACCTTC; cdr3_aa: CASSLDRAKRGYTF
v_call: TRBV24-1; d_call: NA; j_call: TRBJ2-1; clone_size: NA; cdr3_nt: TGTGCCACCAGTGATTTGCTCCTAAAAGAGCAGTTCTTC; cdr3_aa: CATSDLLLKEQFF
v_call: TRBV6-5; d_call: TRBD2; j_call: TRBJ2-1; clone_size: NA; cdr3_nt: TGTGCCAGCAGGTTCCTAGCGGCCTCCTACAATGAGCAGTTCTTC; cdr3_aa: CASRFLAASYNEQFF
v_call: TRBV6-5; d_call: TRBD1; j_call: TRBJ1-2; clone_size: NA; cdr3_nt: TGTGCCAGCAGCTGGGGACAGGGGGTCTATGGCTACACCTTC; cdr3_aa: CASSWGQGVYGYTF
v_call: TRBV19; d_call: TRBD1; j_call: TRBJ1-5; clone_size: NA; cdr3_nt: TGTGCCAGTAGTATAGATAAAAGGGGGACAGGGGGCTCCGATCAGCCCCAGCATTTT; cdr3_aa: CASSIDKRGTGGSDQPQHF
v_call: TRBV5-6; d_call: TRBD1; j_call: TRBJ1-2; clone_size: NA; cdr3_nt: TGTGCCAGCAGCCAGGACAGGGAGAACTATGGCTACACCTTC; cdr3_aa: CASSQDRENYGYTF
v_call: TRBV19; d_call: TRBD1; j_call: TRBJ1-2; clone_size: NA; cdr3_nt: TGTGCCAGTAGCATCCGGGACAGTTCGGCTGGCTACACCTTC; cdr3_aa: CASSIRDSSAGYTF
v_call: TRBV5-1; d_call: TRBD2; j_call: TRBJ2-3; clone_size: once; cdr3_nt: TGCGCCAGTATAGGGGACTACCTAACAGATACGCAGTATTTT; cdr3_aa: CASIGDYLTDTQYF
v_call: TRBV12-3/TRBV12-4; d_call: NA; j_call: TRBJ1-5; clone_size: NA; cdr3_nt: TGTGCCAGCAGTTTAGCTCGTGTATCTCCCCAGCATTTT; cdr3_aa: CASSLARVSPQHF
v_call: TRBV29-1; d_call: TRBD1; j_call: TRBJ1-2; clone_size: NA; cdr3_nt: TGCAGCGTTGCTAGGGGGCAGCTGTATGGCTACACCTTC; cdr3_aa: CSVARGQLYGYTF
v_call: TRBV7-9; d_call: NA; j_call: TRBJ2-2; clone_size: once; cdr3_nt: TGTGCCAGCAGCCCACCCGGGGGGGAGCTGTTTTTT; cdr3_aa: CASSPPGGELFF
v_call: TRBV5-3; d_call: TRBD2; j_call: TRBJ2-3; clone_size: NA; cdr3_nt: TGTGCCAGAAGCTTGGGTGGTCTAGCGGGGGGACTCACAGATACGCAGTATTTT; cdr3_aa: CARSLGGLAGGLTDTQYF
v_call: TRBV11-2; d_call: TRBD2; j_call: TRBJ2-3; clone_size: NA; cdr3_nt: TGTGCCAGCAGCTTAGTGCGGGGGGGCCGGGATACGCAGTATTTT; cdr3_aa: CASSLVRGGRDTQYF
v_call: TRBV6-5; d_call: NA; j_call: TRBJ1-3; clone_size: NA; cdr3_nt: TGTGCCAGCAGCAGGGTGCCTGGAAACACCATATATTTT; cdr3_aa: CASSRVPGNTIYF